The 22 T cell receptor beta chains below were found in one sample sequenced in a study of blood T cell repertoires in COVID-19. Assay used: immunoSEQ multiplex PCR; TCRdb lists only in-frame clones, some missing. The sample has more than 200,000 clones; 88% are singletons. Sample: peripheral blood. These receptors came from a man in his 70s with acute or convalescent COVID-19.

CDR3 in amino acids: CASSSSGLAGLITGELFF. For the CDR3, the DNA is TGTGCCAGCAGTAGCTCGGGACTAGCGGGACTAATCACCGGGGAGCTGTTTTTT. V usage is TRBV6-2 or TRBV6-3 and J usage is TRBJ2-2; TRBD2 agrees at 13 bases. CDR1 MNHEY and CDR2 SVGEGT come from the germline V gene. Trimming at V came to 5 bases and at J to 4 bases, leaving 10 bases not matched to a gene. The CDR3 runs to 18 residues.

V is TRBV28 and J is TRBJ2-7; D is possibly TRBD1 (6 bases). This CDR3 has 15 residues. Germline values: CDR1 MDHEN, CDR2 SYDVKM. The germline V and J ends were trimmed by 6 bases and 6 bases, with 21 bases remaining between them. The CDR3 is CASSPSTRQVSEQYF. Written as DNA, the CDR3 is TGTGCCAGCAGCCCCAGCACTCGACAGGTTTCCGAGCAGTACTTC.

The chain recombines TRBV7-9 with TRBJ2-1; 9 nucleotides agree with TRBD2. This CDR3 is 16 amino acids long. Germline assignment: CDR1 SEHNR and CDR2 FQNEAQ (reference sequence). With V trimmed by 3 bases and J by 4 bases, 7 bases remained unmatched. CDR3: CASSFPLAGLYNEQFF. DNA for the CDR3: TGTGCCAGCAGCTTCCCTCTAGCGGGGCTTTACAATGAGCAGTTCTTC.

J is TRBJ2-7 and V is TRBV19, with a weak D call TRBD1 (6 bases). The CDR3 covers 13 residues. V lost 5 bases and J lost 9, with 17 bases in between. Germline values: CDR1 LNHDA, CDR2 SQIVND (reference sequence). CDR3: CASSPPTGWGQYF. CDR3 nucleotide sequence: TGTGCCAGTAGTCCTCCGACAGGCTGGGGGCAGTACTTC.

The rearrangement links TRBV25-1 to TRBJ2-1, with D unresolved. Per the germline V gene, CDR1 is MGHDK and CDR2 is SYGVNS. V shed 5 bases and J shed 3 bases, with 8 bases lying between them. The CDR3 spans 13 residues. As DNA, the CDR3 is TGTGCCAGCAGTAACCTCGGCTACAATGAGCAGTTCTTC. This translates into CASSNLGYNEQFF.

This clone was seen a few times. The chain links TRBV9 to TRBJ2-6; 7 nucleotides match TRBD1. V lost 4 bases and J lost 2; bases outside the gene matches: 3. The CDR3 is made up of 15 amino acids. From germline, CDR1 is SGDLS and CDR2 YYNGEE. CDR3 nucleotides: TGTGCCAGCAGCTCTCAGGGGGCTGGGGCCAACGTCCTGACTTTC. The encoded protein is CASSSQGAGANVLTF.

This chain joins TRBV5-4 and TRBJ2-1, with 7 bases matching TRBD1. CDR3 size: 13 residues. CDR1 SGHNT and CDR2 YYREEE come from the germline V gene (reference sequence). Trimming at V came to 6 bases and at J to 7 bases, leaving 7 bases not matched to a gene. CDR3 in amino acids: CASTQGVGNEQFF. The CDR3 DNA reads TGTGCCAGCACCCAGGGGGTGGGAAATGAGCAGTTCTTC.

The chain is built from TRBV7-9 and TRBJ2-1, with D maybe TRBD2 (6 bases). This CDR3 has 12 residues. Germline CDR1 SEHNR, CDR2 FQNEAQ (reference sequence). V was trimmed by 5 bases and J by 6 bases, leaving 8 bases between them. As DNA, the CDR3 is TGTGCCAGCAGCCCCGGGGGCAATGAGCAGTTCTTC. This encodes CASSPGGNEQFF.

The chain joins TRBV19 to TRBJ2-1; 13 bases map to TRBD2. Per the germline V gene, CDR1 is LNHDA and CDR2 is SQIVND (reference sequence). J gave up 4 bases and V 5 bases, and 17 bases lay outside the gene matches. The CDR3 totals 20 residues. CDR3 nucleotide sequence: TGTGCCAGTAGTCTCGGTGCCCGACTAGCGGGAGGCCTCCCGTACAATGAGCAGTTCTTC. Amino acid sequence: CASSLGARLAGGLPYNEQFF.

V usage is TRBV5-5 and J usage is TRBJ2-1, with TRBD2 as a possible D gene (6 bases). This CDR3 is built from 16 residues. V shed 4 bases and J shed 2 bases, with 16 bases lying between them. Germline V gene lookup returns CDR1 SGHKS and CDR2 YYEKEE (reference sequence). CDR3 nucleotides: TGTGCCAGCAGCCGCCTTCTAGCGAGCACCTACAATGAGCAGTTCTTC. As protein: CASSRLLASTYNEQFF. The variable domain in full, completed from reference TRBV5-5 and TRBJ2-1, reads DAGVTQSPTHLIKTRGQQVTLRCSPISGHKSVSWYQQVLGQGPQFIFQYYEKEERGRGNFPDRFSARQFPNYSSELNVNALLLGDSALYLCASSRLLASTYNEQFFGPGTRLTVL.

The chain joins TRBV24-1 to TRBJ2-3, with 9 bases matching TRBD1. The CDR3 runs 17 residues. Germline V gives CDR1 KGHDR, CDR2 SFDVKD. V lost 3 bases and J lost 0; bases outside the gene matches: 6. Here the CDR3 DNA reads TGTGCCACCAGTGATGGATCACAGGGGGCTAGCACAGATACGCAGTATTTT. Its translation is CATSDGSQGASTDTQYF.

In the case of this clone: Other DNA sequences within the sample encode an identical CDR3. The chain uses TRBV19 and TRBJ1-2; TRBD1 agrees at 9 bases. V lost 6 bases, J lost 0 bases, and 2 bases stayed unmatched. CDR1 and CDR2 from the germline V gene are LNHDA and SQIVND (reference sequence). The CDR3 covers 14 residues. The CDR3 DNA reads TGTGCCAGTAGCCGGGACAGGGCTAACTATGGCTACACCTTC. Its protein is CASSRDRANYGYTF.

This clone was observed at least ten times. The chain uses TRBV2 and TRBJ2-7; D may be TRBD2 (5 bases). Trimming pared 3 bases from V and 2 bases from J, leaving 14 bases between. The germline V gene has CDR1 SNHLY and CDR2 FYNNEI. The CDR3 length is 15 residues. The CDR3 sequence: CASSDPLAIPYEQYF. The CDR3 nucleotides read TGTGCCAGCAGTGACCCGCTAGCAATTCCCTACGAGCAGTACTTC.

The V gene is TRBV12-5, the J gene TRBJ2-6; no clear D. The V gene's germline CDR1 is LGHNT and CDR2 FRNRAP. Trimming took off 5 bases at V and 0 bases at J, with 2 bases between the two ends. The CDR3 is made up of 13 amino acids. CDR3 sequence (DNA): TGTGCTAGTGGTCACTCTGGGGCCAACGTCCTGACTTTC. This gives the protein CASGHSGANVLTF.

In DNA form, the CDR3 reads TGCAGCGTGACTACAGGGCCCTACGAGCAGTACTTC. This encodes CSVTTGPYEQYF. The chain uses TRBV29-1 and TRBJ2-7; a weak D match, TRBD1 (6 bases). This CDR3 comprises 12 residues. Germline CDR1 and CDR2: SQVTM and ANQGSEA. The ends were cut back, 6 bases at V and 2 bases at J, with 11 bases in the middle.

V is TRBV2 and J is TRBJ2-7; D might be TRBD2 (5 bases). Per the germline V gene, CDR1 is SNHLY and CDR2 is FYNNEI. The CDR3 length is 14 residues. The V end lost 3 bases, the J end lost 6 bases, and 15 bases lay between the germline ends. The CDR3 sequence: CASSDRLAESEQYF. CDR3 in DNA: TGTGCCAGCAGTGATCGTCTAGCTGAAAGCGAGCAGTACTTC.

The chain uses TRBV13 and TRBJ1-4; D gene uncertain. The germline V gene has CDR1 PRHDT and CDR2 FYEKMQ (reference sequence). The CDR3 covers 16 residues. With 5 bases removed from V and 7 bases from J, the gap between germline ends came to 20 bases. This CDR3 reads CASSPPGNSWGEKLFF. The DNA for the CDR3 is TGTGCCAGCAGCCCGCCGGGAAATTCTTGGGGTGAAAAACTGTTTTTT.

The chain uses TRBV5-1 and TRBJ2-7; the D gene is possibly TRBD1 (5 bases). V was clipped by 1 base and J by 1 base, with 12 bases between them. Per germline, CDR1 SGHRS and CDR2 YFSETQ. The CDR3 covers 15 residues. CDR3 loop: CASSLRQPGSYEQYF. As DNA, the CDR3 is TGCGCCAGCAGCTTGAGACAGCCGGGTTCCTACGAGCAGTACTTC.

This clone was counted a few times. J is TRBJ2-7 and V is TRBV28, with 7 bases that match TRBD1. Germline trimming cut 1 base from V and 1 base from J; bases unmatched to any gene: 4. The germline V gene has CDR1 MDHEN and CDR2 SYDVKM. This CDR3 region has 15 residues. CDR3 loop: CASSLFATGSYEQYF. The CDR3 nucleotides read TGTGCCAGCAGTTTATTCGCGACAGGGTCCTACGAGCAGTACTTC. Full variable domain (outside the CDR3, taken from reference TRBV28 and TRBJ2-7): DVKVTQSSRYLVKRTGEKVFLECVQDMDHENMFWYRQDPGLGLRLIYFSYDVKMKEKGDIPEGYSVSREKKERFSLILESASTNQTSMYLCASSLFATGSYEQYFGPGTRLTVT.

The V call is TRBV5-1, the J call TRBJ2-1; D is possibly TRBD2 (5 bases). The germline gives CDR1 SGHRS, CDR2 YFSETQ. V was clipped by 0 bases and J by 5 bases, with 9 bases between them. The CDR3 is 14 residues long. CDR3 loop: CASSLGAVNNEQFF. The DNA of the CDR3 is TGCGCCAGCAGCTTGGGAGCGGTCAACAATGAGCAGTTCTTC.

The CDR3 region is CASSIGNTGLNTEAFF. In DNA, the CDR3 is TGTGCCAGTAGTATAGGCAACACAGGGTTGAACACTGAAGCTTTCTTT. V is TRBV19 and J is TRBJ1-1; TRBD1 might be the D (6 bases). This CDR3 region has 16 residues. Looked up from germline, CDR1 is LNHDA and CDR2 is SQIVND (reference sequence). V gave up 1 base and J gave up 0 bases, with 12 bases separating them.

This chain links TRBV3-1 (or the pseudogene TRBV3-2) with TRBJ2-2; 9 nucleotides line up with TRBD1. Trimming cost V 4 bases and J 7 bases; bases outside gene matches: 7. The CDR3 sequence is 15 residues long. Germline CDR1 reads LGHDT; CDR2 reads YNNKEL (reference sequence). CDR3: CASSPGTGRSGELFF. CDR3 DNA: TGTGCCAGCAGCCCTGGGACAGGGCGTAGCGGGGAGCTGTTTTTT.